This TCR beta chain was obtained from a study of cytotoxic CD8 clonotypes in ibrutinib-treated CLL. Background on the study: The subjects consisted of 11 relapsed/refractory and 15 treatment-naive individuals, with 17 to 18 IGHV unmutated. Study-wide results and limits: Public clonotypes proved infrequent, and on treatment they shrank or remained steady.

This table comes from immunoSEQ multiplex PCR, and its TCRdb copy is limited to in-frame clones, with some not included. The profile covers 15,000 or so clones, with 55% to 80% appearing a single time and 18% taken by the ten largest. The CDR3 spans 18 residues. Germline CDR1 is SGHRS and CDR2 is YFSETQ. V was cut by 6 bases and J by 4 bases, with 26 bases left in between. Remarks on this clone: Its antigen is as yet unknown.

The V call is TRBV5-1, the J call TRBJ2-1; TRBD2 might be the D (7 bases). The sequence was obtained from a human donor with chronic lymphocytic leukemia. The sequences come from PBMCs, collected before ibrutinib treatment. The CDR3 DNA reads as TGCGCCAGCACCCCGGGCGGGACTACCCCCAGGGGATACAATGAGCAGTTCTTC. Protein sequence: CASTPGGTTPRGYNEQFF.